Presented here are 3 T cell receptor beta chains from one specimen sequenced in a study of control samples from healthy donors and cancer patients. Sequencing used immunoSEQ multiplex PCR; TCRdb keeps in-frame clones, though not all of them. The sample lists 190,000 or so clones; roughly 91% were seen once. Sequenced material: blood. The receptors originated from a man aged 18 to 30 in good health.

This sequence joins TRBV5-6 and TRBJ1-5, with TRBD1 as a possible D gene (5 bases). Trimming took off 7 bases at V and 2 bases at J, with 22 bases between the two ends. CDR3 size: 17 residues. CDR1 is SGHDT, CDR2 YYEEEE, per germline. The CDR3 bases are TGTGCCAGCCCACGAGATCGGGGGATATGGGGCAATCAGCCCCAGCATTTT. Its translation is CASPRDRGIWGNQPQHF.

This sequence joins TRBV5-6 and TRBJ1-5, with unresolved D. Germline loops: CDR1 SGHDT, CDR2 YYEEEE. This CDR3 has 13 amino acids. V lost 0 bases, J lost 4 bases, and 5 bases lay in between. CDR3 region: CASSLAGNQPQHF. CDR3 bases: TGTGCCAGCAGCTTGGCGGGGAATCAGCCCCAGCATTTT.

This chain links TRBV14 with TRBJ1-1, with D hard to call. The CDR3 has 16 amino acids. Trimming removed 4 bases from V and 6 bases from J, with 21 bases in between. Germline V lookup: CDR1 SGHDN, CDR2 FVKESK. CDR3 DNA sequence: TGTGCCAGCAGCCCAGCCTACCCGACAAGGCCCCCTGAAGCTTTCTTT. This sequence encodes CASSPAYPTRPPEAFF.